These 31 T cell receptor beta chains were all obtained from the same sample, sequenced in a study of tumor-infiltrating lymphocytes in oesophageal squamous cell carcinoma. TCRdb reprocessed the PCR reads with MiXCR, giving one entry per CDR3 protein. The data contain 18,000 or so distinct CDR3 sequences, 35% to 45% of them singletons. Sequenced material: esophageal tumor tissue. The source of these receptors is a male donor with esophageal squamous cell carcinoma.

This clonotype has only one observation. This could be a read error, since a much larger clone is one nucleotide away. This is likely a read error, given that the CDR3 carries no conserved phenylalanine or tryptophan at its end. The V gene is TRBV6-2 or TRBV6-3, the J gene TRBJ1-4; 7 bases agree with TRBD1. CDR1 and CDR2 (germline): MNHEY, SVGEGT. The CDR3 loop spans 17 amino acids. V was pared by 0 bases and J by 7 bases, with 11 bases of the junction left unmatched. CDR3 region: CASSYSGNAGGGEKLFS. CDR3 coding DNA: TGTGCCAGCAGTTACTCGGGAAACGCAGGGGGAGGTGAAAAACTGTTTTCT.

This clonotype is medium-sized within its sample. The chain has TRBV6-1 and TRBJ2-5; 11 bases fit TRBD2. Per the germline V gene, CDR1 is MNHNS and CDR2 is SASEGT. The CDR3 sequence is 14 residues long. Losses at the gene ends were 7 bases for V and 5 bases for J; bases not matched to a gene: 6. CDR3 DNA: TGTGCCAGCACCTTGGGACTAGCGGTGGAGACCCAGTACTTC. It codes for CASTLGLAVETQYF.

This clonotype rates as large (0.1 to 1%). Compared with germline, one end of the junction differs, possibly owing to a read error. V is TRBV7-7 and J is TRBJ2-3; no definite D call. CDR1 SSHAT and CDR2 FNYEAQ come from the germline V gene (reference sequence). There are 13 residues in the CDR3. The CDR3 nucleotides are TGTGCTAGCAGCTTAAGCGGCACAGATACGCAGTATTTT. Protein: CASSLSGTDTQYF.

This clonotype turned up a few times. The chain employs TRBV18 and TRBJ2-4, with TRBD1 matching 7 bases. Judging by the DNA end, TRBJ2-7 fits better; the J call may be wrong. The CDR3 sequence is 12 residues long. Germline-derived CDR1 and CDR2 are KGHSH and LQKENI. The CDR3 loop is CASSTYRGEQYF. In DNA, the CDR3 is TGTGCCAGCTCAACCTACAGGGGCGAGCAGTACTTC.

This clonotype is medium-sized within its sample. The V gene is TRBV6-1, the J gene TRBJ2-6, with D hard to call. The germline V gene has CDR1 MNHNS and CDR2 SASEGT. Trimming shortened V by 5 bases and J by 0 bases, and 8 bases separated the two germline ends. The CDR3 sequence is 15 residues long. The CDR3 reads CASSPLLSGANVLTF. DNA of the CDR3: TGTGCCAGCAGTCCTCTACTCTCTGGGGCCAACGTCCTGACTTTC.

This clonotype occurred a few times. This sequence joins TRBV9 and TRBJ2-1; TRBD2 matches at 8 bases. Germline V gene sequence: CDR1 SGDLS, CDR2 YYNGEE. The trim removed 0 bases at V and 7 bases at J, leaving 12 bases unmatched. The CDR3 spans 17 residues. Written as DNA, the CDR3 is TGTGCCAGCAGCGTAGAGCCACGGTACGGGAGGGGAAATGAGCAGTTCTTC. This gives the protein CASSVEPRYGRGNEQFF.

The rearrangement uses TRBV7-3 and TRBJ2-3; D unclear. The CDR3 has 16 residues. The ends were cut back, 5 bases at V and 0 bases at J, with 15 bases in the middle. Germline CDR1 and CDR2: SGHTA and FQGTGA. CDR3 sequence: CASSLLGLTSTDTQYF. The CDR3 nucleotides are TGTGCCAGCAGCCTCCTTGGGTTAACTAGCACAGATACGCAGTATTTT. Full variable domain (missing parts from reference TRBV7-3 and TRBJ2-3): GAGVSQTPSNKVTEKGKYVELRCDPISGHTALYWYRQSLGQGPEFLIYFQGTGAADDSGLPNDRFFAVRPEGSVSTLKIQRTERGDSAVYLCASSLLGLTSTDTQYFGPGTRLTVL.

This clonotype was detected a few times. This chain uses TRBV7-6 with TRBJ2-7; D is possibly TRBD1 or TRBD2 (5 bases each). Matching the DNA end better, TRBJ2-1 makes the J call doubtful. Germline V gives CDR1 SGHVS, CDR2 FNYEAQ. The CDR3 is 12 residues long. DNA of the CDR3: TGTGCCAGCAGCTTAGGTGGGACTGAGCAGTTCTTC. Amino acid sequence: CASSLGGTEQFF.

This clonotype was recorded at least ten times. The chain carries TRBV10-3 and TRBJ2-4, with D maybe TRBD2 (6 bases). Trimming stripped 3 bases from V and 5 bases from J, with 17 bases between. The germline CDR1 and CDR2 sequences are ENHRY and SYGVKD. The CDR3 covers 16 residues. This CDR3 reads CAISETPTGGENIQYF. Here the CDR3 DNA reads TGTGCCATCAGTGAAACCCCCACCGGCGGGGAAAACATTCAGTACTTC.

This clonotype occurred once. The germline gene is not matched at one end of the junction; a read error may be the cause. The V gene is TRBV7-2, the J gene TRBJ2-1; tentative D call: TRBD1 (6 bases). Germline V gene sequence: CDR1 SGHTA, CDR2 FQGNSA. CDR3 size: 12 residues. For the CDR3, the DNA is TGTGCCAGCAGTTCGGCAGGGGCCCGCGTGGACTTC. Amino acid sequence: CASSSAGARVDF.

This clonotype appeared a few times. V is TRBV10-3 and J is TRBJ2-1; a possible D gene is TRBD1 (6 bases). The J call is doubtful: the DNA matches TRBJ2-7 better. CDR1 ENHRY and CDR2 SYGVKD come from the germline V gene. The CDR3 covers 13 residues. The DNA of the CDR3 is TGTGCCATCAGTGATGGACAGAGGTACGAGCAGTACTTC. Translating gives CAISDGQRYEQYF.

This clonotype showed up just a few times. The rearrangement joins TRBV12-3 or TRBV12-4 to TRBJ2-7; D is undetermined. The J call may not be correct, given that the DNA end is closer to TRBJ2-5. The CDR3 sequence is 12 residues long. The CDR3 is CASSHPSGTQYF. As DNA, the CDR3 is TGTGCCAGCAGTCACCCTTCAGGGACCCAGTACTTC.

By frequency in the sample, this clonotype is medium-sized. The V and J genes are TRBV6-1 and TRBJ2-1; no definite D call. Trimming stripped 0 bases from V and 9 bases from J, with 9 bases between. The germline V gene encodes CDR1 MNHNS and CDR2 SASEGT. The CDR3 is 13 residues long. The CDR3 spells CASSEARIAEQFF. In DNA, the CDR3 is TGTGCCAGCAGTGAAGCAAGGATTGCTGAGCAGTTCTTC.

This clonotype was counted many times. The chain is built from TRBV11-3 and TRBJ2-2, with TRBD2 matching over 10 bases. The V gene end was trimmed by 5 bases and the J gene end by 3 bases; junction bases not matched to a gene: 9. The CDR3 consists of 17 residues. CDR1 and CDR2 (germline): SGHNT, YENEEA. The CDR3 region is CASSEWTSGEYTGELFF. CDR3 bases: TGTGCCAGCAGCGAATGGACTAGCGGAGAATACACCGGGGAGCTGTTTTTT.

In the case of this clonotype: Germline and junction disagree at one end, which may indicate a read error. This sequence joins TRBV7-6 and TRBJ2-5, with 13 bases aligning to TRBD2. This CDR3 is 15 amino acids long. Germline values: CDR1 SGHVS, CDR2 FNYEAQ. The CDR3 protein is CASSLGLAGSETQYF. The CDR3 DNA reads TGTGCTAGCAGCTTGGGACTAGCGGGAAGCGAGACCCAGTACTTC. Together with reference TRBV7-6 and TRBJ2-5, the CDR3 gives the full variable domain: GAGVSQSPRYKVTKRGQDVALRCDPISGHVSLYWYRQALGQGPEFLTYFNYEAQQDKSGLPNDRFSAERPEGSISTLTIQRTEQRDSAMYRCASSLGLAGSETQYFGPGTRLLVL.

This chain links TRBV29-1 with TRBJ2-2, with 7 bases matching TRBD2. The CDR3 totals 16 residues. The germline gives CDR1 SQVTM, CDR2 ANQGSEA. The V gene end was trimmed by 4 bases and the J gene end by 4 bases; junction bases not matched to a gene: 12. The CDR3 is CSVGMEGREGTGELFF. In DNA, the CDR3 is TGCAGCGTTGGGATGGAGGGGAGGGAGGGCACCGGGGAGCTGTTTTTT.

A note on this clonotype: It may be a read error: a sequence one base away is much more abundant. CDR3 DNA: TGTGCCAGCAGCCCCCGCGGGGGAATGAATGAGCAGTACTTC. Translated, it gives CASSPRGGMNEQYF. The rearrangement links TRBV7-2 to TRBJ2-1; 7 bases line up with TRBD2. The J call is doubtful: the DNA matches TRBJ2-7 better. In germline, CDR1 is SGHTA, CDR2 FQGNSA. The CDR3 runs 14 residues.

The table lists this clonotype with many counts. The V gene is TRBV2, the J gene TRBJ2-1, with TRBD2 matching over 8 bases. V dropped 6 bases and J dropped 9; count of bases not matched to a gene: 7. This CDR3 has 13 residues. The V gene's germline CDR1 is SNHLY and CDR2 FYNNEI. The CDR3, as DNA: TGTGCCAGCAGGGTCGGGAGGGCCTTTGAGCAGTTCTTC. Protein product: CASRVGRAFEQFF.

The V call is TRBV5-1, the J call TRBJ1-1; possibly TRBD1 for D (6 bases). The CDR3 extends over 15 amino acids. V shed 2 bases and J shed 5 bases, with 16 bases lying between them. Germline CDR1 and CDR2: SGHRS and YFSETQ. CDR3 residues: CASSLSQGQGTEAFF. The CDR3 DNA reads TGCGCCAGCAGCTTATCGCAGGGGCAGGGGACTGAAGCTTTCTTT.

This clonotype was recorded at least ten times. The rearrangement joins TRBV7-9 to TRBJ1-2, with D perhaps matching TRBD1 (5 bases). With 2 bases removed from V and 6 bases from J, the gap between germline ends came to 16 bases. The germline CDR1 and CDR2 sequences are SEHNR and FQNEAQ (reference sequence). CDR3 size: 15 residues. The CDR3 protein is CASSLFGPLTDGYTF. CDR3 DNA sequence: TGTGCCAGCAGCTTATTTGGGCCCCTGACAGATGGCTACACCTTC.

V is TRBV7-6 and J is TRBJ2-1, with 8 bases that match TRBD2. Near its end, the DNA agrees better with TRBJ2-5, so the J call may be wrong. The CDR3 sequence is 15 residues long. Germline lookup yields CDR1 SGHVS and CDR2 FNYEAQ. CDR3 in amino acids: CASSRVPGGQETQYF. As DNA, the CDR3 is TGTGCCAGCAGCCGAGTTCCGGGGGGGCAAGAGACCCAGTACTTC.

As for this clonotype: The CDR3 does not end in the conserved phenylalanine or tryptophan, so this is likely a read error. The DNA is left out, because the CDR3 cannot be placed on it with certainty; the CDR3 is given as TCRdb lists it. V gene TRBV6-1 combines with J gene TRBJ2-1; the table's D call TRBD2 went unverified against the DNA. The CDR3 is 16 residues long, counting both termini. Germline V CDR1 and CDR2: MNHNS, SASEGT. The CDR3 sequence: CASSEASGDYGYTFGS.

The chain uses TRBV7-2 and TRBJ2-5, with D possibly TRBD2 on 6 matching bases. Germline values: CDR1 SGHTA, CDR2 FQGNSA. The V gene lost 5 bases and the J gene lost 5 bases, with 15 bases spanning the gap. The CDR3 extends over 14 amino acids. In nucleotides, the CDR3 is TGTGCCAGCAGCCCCCCCCTAGCGCGGGAGACCCAGTACTTC. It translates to CASSPPLARETQYF.

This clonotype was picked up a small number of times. CDR3 residues: CASSSNRGWEQFF. In nucleotides, the CDR3 is TGTGCCAGCAGCTCTAACAGGGGCTGGGAGCAGTTCTTC. This chain uses TRBV7-2 with TRBJ2-1; 7 nucleotides agree with TRBD1. Trimming removed 4 bases from V and 10 bases from J; junction bases left unmatched: 7. Germline CDR1 and CDR2: SGHTA and FQGNSA. CDR3 length equals 13 residues.

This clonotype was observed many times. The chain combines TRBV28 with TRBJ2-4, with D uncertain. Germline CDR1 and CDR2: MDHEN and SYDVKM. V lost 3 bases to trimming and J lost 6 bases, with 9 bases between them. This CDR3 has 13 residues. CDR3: CASSFITRNIQYF. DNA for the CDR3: TGTGCCAGCAGTTTTATAACGAGAAACATTCAGTACTTC.

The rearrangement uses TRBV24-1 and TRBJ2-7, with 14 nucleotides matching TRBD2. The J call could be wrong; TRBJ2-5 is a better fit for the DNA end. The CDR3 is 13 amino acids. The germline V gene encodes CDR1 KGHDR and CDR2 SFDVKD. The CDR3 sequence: CATGLAGGETQYF. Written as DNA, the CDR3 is TGTGCCACCGGACTAGCGGGAGGAGAGACCCAGTACTTC.

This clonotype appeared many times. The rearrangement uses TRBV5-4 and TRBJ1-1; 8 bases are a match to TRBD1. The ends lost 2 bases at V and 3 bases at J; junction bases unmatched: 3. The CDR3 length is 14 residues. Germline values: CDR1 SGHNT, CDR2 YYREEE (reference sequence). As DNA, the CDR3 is TGTGCCAGCAGCTTTACAGGGGGGGACACTGAAGCTTTCTTT. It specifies CASSFTGGDTEAFF.

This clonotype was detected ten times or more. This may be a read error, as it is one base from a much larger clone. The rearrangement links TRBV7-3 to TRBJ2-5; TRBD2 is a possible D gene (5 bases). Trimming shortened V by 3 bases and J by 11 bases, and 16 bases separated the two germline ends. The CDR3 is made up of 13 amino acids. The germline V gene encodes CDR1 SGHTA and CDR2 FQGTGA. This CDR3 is CASSFGSGNEQYF. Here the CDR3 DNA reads TGTGCCAGCAGCTTCGGCTCGGGGAATGAGCAGTACTTC.

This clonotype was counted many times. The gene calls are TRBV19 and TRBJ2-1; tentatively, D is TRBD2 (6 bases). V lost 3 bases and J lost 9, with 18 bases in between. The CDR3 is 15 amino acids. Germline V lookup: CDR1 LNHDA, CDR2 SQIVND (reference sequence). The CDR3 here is CASSMAMGLKIEQFF. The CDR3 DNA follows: TGTGCCAGTAGTATGGCGATGGGACTCAAGATTGAGCAGTTCTTC.

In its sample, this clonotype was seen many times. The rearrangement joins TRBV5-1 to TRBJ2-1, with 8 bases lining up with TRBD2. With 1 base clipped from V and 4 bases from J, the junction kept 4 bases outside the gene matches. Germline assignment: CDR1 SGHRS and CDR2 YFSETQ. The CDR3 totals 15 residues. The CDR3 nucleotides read TGCGCCAGCAGCTTGTTAGCGGGATCATACAATGAGCAGTTCTTC. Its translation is CASSLLAGSYNEQFF.

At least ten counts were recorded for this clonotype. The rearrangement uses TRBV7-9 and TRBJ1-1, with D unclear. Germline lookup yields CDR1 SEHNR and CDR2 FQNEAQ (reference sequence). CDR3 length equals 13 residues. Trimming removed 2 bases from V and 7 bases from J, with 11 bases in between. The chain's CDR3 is CASSLLLAVEAFF. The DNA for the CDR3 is TGTGCCAGCAGCTTACTTCTGGCAGTTGAAGCTTTCTTT.